This TCR beta chain was sequenced for a study of blood T cell repertoires in COVID-19. Here immunoSEQ multiplex PCR was the method, and the copy in TCRdb shows in-frame clones only, minus some. The data show about 160,000 clones, with about 85% seen just once and over 3% held by the top ten. V was pared by 3 bases and J by 5 bases, with 3 bases of the junction left unmatched. This CDR3 spans 13 amino acids. Germline V lookup: CDR1 SGHRS, CDR2 YFSETQ. The source material was peripheral blood. The TCR was taken from a human donor with acute or convalescent COVID-19. The donor label of this sample is uncertain. The rearrangement uses TRBV5-1 and TRBJ2-5, with TRBD1 matching 8 bases. The CDR3 DNA sequence: TGCGCCAGCAGCTCCAGGGGGCAGGAGACCCAGTACTTC. Residues: CASSSRGQETQYF.